This T cell receptor (beta chain) was captured in a study of T cell repertoires in cytomegalovirus infection. Study-wide context: Public TCR beta signature analysis indicated the presence of both CMV infection and matching HLA type. Points from the study as a whole: HLA-C-restricted CMV clonotypes gave the most frequent clonotype in two of eight donors.

TCRdb fed the reads into MiXCR, producing one record per CDR3 protein. Here the sample spans roughly 280,000 distinct CDR3 sequences, 9.1% being singletons. V lost 0 bases to trimming and J lost 5 bases; unmatched junction nucleotides: 4. The CDR3 runs 14 residues. Germline CDR1 SGHTA, CDR2 FQGTGA. Details on this clonotype: Its matching antigen is unknown.

V is TRBV7-3 and J is TRBJ2-7; 7 bases map to TRBD1. Sequences were obtained from PBMCs. This clonotype was sampled from a human donor in good health (CMV status not recorded). Some clones in this sample may be carry-over from other donors' samples. CDR3 nucleotide sequence: TGTGCCAGCAGCTTAACGGGACAGTCCAACGAGCAGTACTTC. Its translation: CASSLTGQSNEQYF. The entire variable domain, with the rest obtained from reference TRBV7-3 and TRBJ2-7, is as follows: GAGVSQTPSNKVTEKGKYVELRCDPISGHTALYWYRQSLGQGPEFLIYFQGTGAADDSGLPNDRFFAVRPEGSVSTLKIQRTERGDSAVYLCASSLTGQSNEQYFGPGTRLTVT.